This record covers a single T cell receptor (beta chain). Antigen: not known. The repertoire was sequenced with immunoSEQ multiplex PCR; TCRdb's copy has only in-frame clones and lacks some. The sample lists 150,000 to 200,000 clones, roughly 92% occurring once. The sample originates from a study of T cell responses to AZD1222 COVID-19 vaccine. Whole-study results and caveats: Among AZD1222 vaccinees, only six or seven were seropositive at baseline.

Trimming shortened V by 3 bases and J by 6 bases, and 18 bases separated the two germline ends. Germline-derived CDR1 and CDR2 are MNHEY and SMNVEV (reference sequence). The CDR3 is 15 residues long. The sequence was obtained from an adult who received the AZD1222 COVID-19 vaccine. Here the sequenced sample was peripheral blood, taken 28 days after the second AZD1222 dose. The chain employs TRBV27 and TRBJ2-7, with D perhaps matching TRBD1 (6 bases). This chain's CDR3 is CASSFGGRGPFEQYF. CDR3 in DNA: TGTGCCAGCAGTTTTGGCGGCAGGGGCCCCTTCGAGCAGTACTTC.